This T cell receptor beta chain originates from a study of T cells in Graves' hyperthyroidism and ophthalmopathy. The TCR beta CDR3 regions underwent amplification using RNA transcripts as the source. First-round RT-PCR targeting the TCR CDR3 was performed with the HTBI primer set. TCRdb reprocessed the multiplex PCR reads via MiXCR and lists one record per CDR3 protein. The repertoire consists of roughly 740,000 distinct CDR3 sequences, with 16% occurring once and the leading ten covering under 9.5%. This clonotype was detected only a few times. CDR3 length: 11 amino acids. The germline CDR1 and CDR2 sequences are SQVTM and ANQGSEA. V was trimmed by 6 bases and J by 6 bases, leaving 8 bases between them.

The sequence was collected from a man aged 18 to 29 with Graves' hyperthyroidism. The specimen was blood. This sequence joins TRBV29-1 and TRBJ2-2; D gene unclear. This CDR3 is CSVRTAGELFF. CDR3 bases: TGCAGCGTCCGAACAGCCGGGGAGCTGTTTTTT.